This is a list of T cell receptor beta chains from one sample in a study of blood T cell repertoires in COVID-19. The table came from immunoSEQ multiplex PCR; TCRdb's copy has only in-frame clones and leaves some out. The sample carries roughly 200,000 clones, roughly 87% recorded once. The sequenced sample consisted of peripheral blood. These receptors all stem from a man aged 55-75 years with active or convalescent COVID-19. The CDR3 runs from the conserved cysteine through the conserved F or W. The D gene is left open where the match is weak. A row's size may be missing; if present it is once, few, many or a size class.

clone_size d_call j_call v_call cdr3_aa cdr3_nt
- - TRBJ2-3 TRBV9 CASSGTYREPTSTDTQYF TGTGCCAGCAGCGGAACATACAGGGAACCAACTAGCACAGATACGCAGTATTTT
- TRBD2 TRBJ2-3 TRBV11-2 CASSRTSGGPGDTQYF TGTGCCAGCAGCCGGACTAGCGGGGGGCCAGGGGATACGCAGTATTTT
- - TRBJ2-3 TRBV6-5 CAITTGTATQYF TGTGCCATTACTACAGGGACGGCTACGCAGTATTTT
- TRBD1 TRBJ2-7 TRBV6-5 CASRTPGQGAGEQYF TGTGCCAGCAGAACTCCGGGACAGGGGGCCGGCGAGCAGTACTTC
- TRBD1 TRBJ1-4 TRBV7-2 CASSSTTTGEKLFF TGTGCCAGCAGCTCCACAACGACAGGGGAAAAACTGTTTTTT
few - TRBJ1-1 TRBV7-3 CASSLRGDGMNTEAFF TGTGCCAGCAGCCTCAGGGGCGACGGGATGAACACTGAAGCTTTCTTT
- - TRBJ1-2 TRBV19 CASSTTQGLEGGYTF TGTGCCAGTAGTACAACACAGGGATTGGAAGGTGGCTACACCTTC
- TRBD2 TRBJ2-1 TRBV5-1 CASSLIPGARGDEQFF TGCGCCAGCAGCTTGATCCCCGGGGCGCGGGGGGATGAGCAGTTCTTC
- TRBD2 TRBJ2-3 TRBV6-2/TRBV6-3 CASSRRGAGGLDTQYF TGTGCCAGCAGTCGCCGTGGAGCGGGGGGGCTTGATACGCAGTATTTT
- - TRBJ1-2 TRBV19 CASSTRQYGYTF TGTGCCAGTAGTACCCGACAGTATGGCTACACCTTC
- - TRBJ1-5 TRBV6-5 CASRYDRFSNQPQHF TGTGCCAGCAGATATGACAGGTTTAGCAATCAGCCCCAGCATTTT
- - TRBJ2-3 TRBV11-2 CASSLVGTSTDTQYF TGTGCCAGCAGCTTAGTAGGGACTTCCACAGATACGCAGTATTTT
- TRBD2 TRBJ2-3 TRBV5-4 CASSRGLAGDGTDTQYF TGTGCCAGCAGCCGAGGACTAGCGGGGGATGGCACAGATACGCAGTATTTT
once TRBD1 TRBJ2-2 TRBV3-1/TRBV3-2 CASSQGQGTGSSGELFF TGTGCCAGCAGCCAAGGGCAGGGGACAGGGTCAAGCGGGGAGCTGTTTTTT
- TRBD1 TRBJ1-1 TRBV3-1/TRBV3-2 CASSQVQGGTEAFF TGTGCCAGCAGCCAAGTACAGGGGGGAACTGAAGCTTTCTTT
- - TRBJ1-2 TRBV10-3 CAISPSEGLGYGYTF TGTGCCATCAGCCCGAGCGAGGGCCTGGGCTATGGCTACACCTTC
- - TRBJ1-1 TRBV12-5 CASGLKTRMNTEAFF TGTGCTAGTGGTCTCAAGACAAGGATGAACACTGAAGCTTTCTTT
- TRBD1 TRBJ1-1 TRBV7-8 CASSRGQGNTEAFF TGTGCCAGCAGCAGGGGACAGGGGAACACTGAAGCTTTCTTT
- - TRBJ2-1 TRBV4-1 CASSQDGSAFVQFF TGCGCCAGCAGCCAAGACGGGTCTGCCTTCGTGCAGTTCTTC
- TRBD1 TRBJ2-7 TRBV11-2 CASSSQGALGHEQYF TGTGCCAGCAGCTCTCAGGGGGCCCTTGGTCACGAGCAGTACTTC
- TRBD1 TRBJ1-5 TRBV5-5 CASSLGFGDRGRFRDQPQHF TGTGCCAGCAGCTTGGGGTTCGGGGACAGGGGAAGGTTTCGGGATCAGCCCCAGCATTTT
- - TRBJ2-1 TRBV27 CASRGGGTVAGDEQFF TGTGCCAGCAGAGGGGGGGGCACAGTAGCCGGAGATGAGCAGTTCTTC